A selection of T cell receptor beta chains follows, all from one sample in a study of response to subunit inactivated influenza vaccine. MiXCR, applied by TCRdb to the RT-PCR reads, yields one record per CDR3 protein. The data hold 500,000 to 750,000 distinct CDR3 sequences, with 12% to 15% observed a single time. The sequenced sample was PBMCs from blood, obtained about 12 days after vaccination. These receptors all come from a man in his fifties or sixties who received an inactivated influenza vaccine. CDR3s include the opening cysteine and the closing phenylalanine or tryptophan. The D gene is left open where the match is weak. Expanded clones get a size class; other rows say once, few or many, or leave the size out.

D	V	J	size	DNA	CDR3
TRBD1	TRBV15	TRBJ2-1	few	TGTGCCACCAGCAGCGACGGGACAGGGATCAATGAGCAGTTCTTC	CATSSDGTGINEQFF
TRBD1	TRBV28	TRBJ2-7	few	TGTGCCAGCAGACGGGACAGGGGATTCATCTACGAGCAGTACTTC	CASRRDRGFIYEQYF
TRBD2	TRBV29-1	TRBJ2-5	-	TGCAGCGTTGAAAGTGCTAGCGGGGGACCCCAAGAGACCCAGTACTTC	CSVESASGGPQETQYF
TRBD2	TRBV7-3	TRBJ2-2	-	TGTGCCAGCAGCCAACTAGCGACCACCGGGGAGCTGTTTTTT	CASSQLATTGELFF
-	TRBV7-2	TRBJ2-2	-	TGTGCCAGCAGCTCCTTTAGCGCCTCGAACACCGGGGAGCTGTTTTTT	CASSSFSASNTGELFF
-	TRBV5-1	TRBJ1-6	few	TGCGCCAGCAGCTCTAACAGCGATAATTCACCCCTCCACTTT	CASSSNSDNSPLHF
-	TRBV7-9	TRBJ1-4	many	TGTGCCAGCAGCTACCAGGGTAAACTGTTTTTT	CASSYQGKLFF
-	TRBV5-5	TRBJ1-1	-	TGTGCCAGCAGCTTGCTCGGAGGGGATGTCGGCACTGAAGCTTTCTTT	CASSLLGGDVGTEAFF
-	TRBV6-5	TRBJ1-1	-	TGTGCCAGCAGTTACGGGCAGGGTAAGAGCTCTGAAGCTTTCTTT	CASSYGQGKSSEAFF
TRBD1	TRBV20-1	TRBJ1-6	few	TGCAGTGCCGACAGGGGAGGCTATGGGTCACCCCTCCACTTT	CSADRGGYGSPLHF
-	TRBV9	TRBJ2-7	many	TGTGCCAGCAGCGTAGGGACCTTGACAGGCTACGAGCAGTACTTC	CASSVGTLTGYEQYF
TRBD1	TRBV5-1	TRBJ2-5	-	TGCGCCAGCAGCTTGACAGGGGGCGAAGAGACCCAGTACTTC	CASSLTGGEETQYF
-	TRBV12-3/TRBV12-4	TRBJ1-1	many	TGTGCCACCTCCGGGGGCAGGTACACTGAAGCTTTCTTT	CATSGGRYTEAFF
-	TRBV6-1	TRBJ1-2	few	TGTGCCAGCAGGATAGACCTCGATGGGGGCTACACCTTC	CASRIDLDGGYTF
-	TRBV20-1	TRBJ2-7	-	TGCAGTGCTAGAATGCCCTCAGGCGGGTACTACGAGCAGTACTTC	CSARMPSGGYYEQYF
TRBD1	TRBV7-2	TRBJ1-4	few	TGTGCCAGCAGCTTGGACAGGGGCCAGGAAAAACTGTTTTTT	CASSLDRGQEKLFF
-	TRBV3-1	TRBJ2-1	-	TGTGCCAGCAGCCAAGTAGTGGGCGGGAACAATGAGCAGTTCTTC	CASSQVVGGNNEQFF
-	TRBV15	TRBJ2-2	few	TGTGCCACCAGCAGAGTTGAAGCGGGCGTTATCGGAGCCGGGGAGCTGTTTTTT	CATSRVEAGVIGAGELFF
-	TRBV6-2/TRBV6-3	TRBJ1-2	few	TGTGCCAGCAGTTACTCGAAAGGGAGCGGCTACACCTTC	CASSYSKGSGYTF
TRBD2	TRBV7-9	TRBJ2-5	few	TGTGCCAGCATCCGGACTAGCGGGGGCGTGGAGACCCAGTACTTC	CASIRTSGGVETQYF
TRBD1	TRBV5-6	TRBJ2-1	-	TGTGCCAGCAGCCACCCACAGGGGAATGAGCAGTTCTTC	CASSHPQGNEQFF
-	TRBV4-3	TRBJ1-1	many	TGCGCCAGCAGCCCCCGGAGCGGCAGGCTAGACACTGAAGCTTTCTTT	CASSPRSGRLDTEAFF
-	TRBV2	TRBJ1-6	few	TGTGCCAGCAGTGACAGGACAGTAAATTCACCCCTCCACTTT	CASSDRTVNSPLHF
-	TRBV6-2/TRBV6-3	TRBJ2-4	-	TGTGCCAGCAGACCCAGGGTGAAGCCCCTAGCCAAAAACATTCAGTACTTC	CASRPRVKPLAKNIQYF
-	TRBV10-3	TRBJ2-1	-	TGTGCCATCTCGCCCCCCCCCGGAGATGAGCAGTTCTTC	CAISPPPGDEQFF
TRBD1	TRBV12-3/TRBV12-4	TRBJ1-5	-	TGTGCCAGCAGTTTCAAGAAGGGACAGGGGGCGGTAGGTCAGCCCCAGCATTTT	CASSFKKGQGAVGQPQHF
-	TRBV25-1	TRBJ2-5	few	TGTGCCAGCAGTGAATTTAAGGGGAAGTTGGTAGAGACCCAGTACTTC	CASSEFKGKLVETQYF
-	TRBV6-2/TRBV6-3	TRBJ2-7	few	TGTGCCAGCAGCCGGACACCGTTGACCTACGAGCAGTACTTC	CASSRTPLTYEQYF
TRBD2	TRBV7-3	TRBJ2-3	few	TGTGCCAGCAGCTTACAAGGCGGGAGCGCGACAGATACGCAGTATTTT	CASSLQGGSATDTQYF
-	TRBV4-3	TRBJ1-6	-	TGCGCCAGCAGCCAGCCTGGTTCACCCCTCCACTTT	CASSQPGSPLHF
TRBD2	TRBV5-6	TRBJ2-2	-	TGTGCCAGCAGCTTTCGTAACGGGGGGTACGGGGAGCTGTTTTTT	CASSFRNGGYGELFF
TRBD1	TRBV12-3/TRBV12-4	TRBJ1-5	few	TGTGCCAGCAGTTTTGGGGACAGGGGAGGCAATCAGCCCCAGCATTTT	CASSFGDRGGNQPQHF
-	TRBV4-3	TRBJ2-7	few	TGCGCCAGCAGCCGCTCGCAACTTGGGGAGCAGTACTTC	CASSRSQLGEQYF
-	TRBV30	TRBJ2-1	few	TGTGCCTGGAGTTTTCGGTGGGATGAGCAGTTCTTC	CAWSFRWDEQFF
-	TRBV14	TRBJ2-7	-	TGTGCCAGCAGCTCCTATCCGGGTGGCGAGCAGTACTTC	CASSSYPGGEQYF
TRBD2	TRBV4-1	TRBJ2-4	-	TGCGCCAGCAGCCAAGATCCCCGGACTAGCGGGAGAAAAGGGTACTTC	CASSQDPRTSGRKGYF
TRBD1	TRBV7-2	TRBJ2-3	-	TGTGCCAGCAGCTTACTGGGACAGGGAGAATATACGCAGTATTTT	CASSLLGQGEYTQYF
-	TRBV5-5	TRBJ2-1	few	TGTGCCAGCAGCGGTAACAGAGACAAAAGCTCCTACAATGAGCAGTTCTTC	CASSGNRDKSSYNEQFF
TRBD1	TRBV20-1	TRBJ2-5	-	TGCAGTGCACCGGGACAGGGCTTGGAGACCCAGTACTTC	CSAPGQGLETQYF
-	TRBV4-3	TRBJ1-5	-	TGCGCCAGCAGCCAAGAAAATTTCCCAGGGCAGCCCCAGCATTTT	CASSQENFPGQPQHF
-	TRBV30	TRBJ2-7	-	TGTGCCTGGAGTGTATTTTCGTGGGGTAGGGGGTCCTACGAGCAGTACTTC	CAWSVFSWGRGSYEQYF
TRBD1	TRBV27	TRBJ2-7	-	TGTGCCAGCAGTTTATCACACAGGGGCTACGAGCAGTACTTC	CASSLSHRGYEQYF
-	TRBV11-2	TRBJ2-5	-	TGTGCCAGCAGCTTAACAACGGCAGAACAAGAGACCCAGTACTTC	CASSLTTAEQETQYF
-	TRBV29-1	TRBJ2-7	-	TGCAGCGTTGAGACCGCATCCTCCTACGAGCAGTACTTC	CSVETASSYEQYF